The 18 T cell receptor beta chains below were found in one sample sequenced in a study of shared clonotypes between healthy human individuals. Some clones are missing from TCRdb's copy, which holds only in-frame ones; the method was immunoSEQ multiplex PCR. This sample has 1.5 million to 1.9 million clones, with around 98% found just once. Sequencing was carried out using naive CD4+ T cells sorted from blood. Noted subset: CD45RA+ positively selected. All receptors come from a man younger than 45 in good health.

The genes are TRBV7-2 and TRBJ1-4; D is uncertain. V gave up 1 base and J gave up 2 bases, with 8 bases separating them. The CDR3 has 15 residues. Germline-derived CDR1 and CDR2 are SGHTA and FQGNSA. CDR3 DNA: TGTGCCAGCAGCTTAGACGGAAGGACTAATGAAAAACTGTTTTTT. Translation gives CASSLDGRTNEKLFF. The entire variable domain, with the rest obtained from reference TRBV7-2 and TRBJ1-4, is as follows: GAGVSQSPSNKVTEKGKDVELRCDPISGHTALYWYRQSLGQGLEFLIYFQGNSAPDKSGLPSDRFSAERTGGSVSTLTIQRTQQEDSAVYLCASSLDGRTNEKLFFGSGTQLSVL.

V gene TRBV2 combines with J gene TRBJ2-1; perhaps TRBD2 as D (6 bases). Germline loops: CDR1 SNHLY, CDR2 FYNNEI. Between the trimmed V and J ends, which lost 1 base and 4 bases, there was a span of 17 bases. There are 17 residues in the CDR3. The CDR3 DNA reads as TGTGCCAGCAGTGAAGGCGGGAACGGGAAGATTTACAATGAGCAGTTCTTC. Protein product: CASSEGGNGKIYNEQFF.

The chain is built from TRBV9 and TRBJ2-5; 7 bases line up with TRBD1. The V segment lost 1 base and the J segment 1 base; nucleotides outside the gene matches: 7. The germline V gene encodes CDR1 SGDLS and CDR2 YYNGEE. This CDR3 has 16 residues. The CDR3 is CASSVSNRGSQETQYF. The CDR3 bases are TGTGCCAGCAGCGTAAGCAACAGGGGCTCCCAAGAGACCCAGTACTTC. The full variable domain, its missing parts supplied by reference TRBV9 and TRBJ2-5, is DSGVTQTPKHLITATGQRVTLRCSPRSGDLSVYWYQQSLDQGLQFLIQYYNGEERAKGNILERFSAQQFPDLHSELNLSSLELGDSALYFCASSVSNRGSQETQYFGPGTRLLVL.

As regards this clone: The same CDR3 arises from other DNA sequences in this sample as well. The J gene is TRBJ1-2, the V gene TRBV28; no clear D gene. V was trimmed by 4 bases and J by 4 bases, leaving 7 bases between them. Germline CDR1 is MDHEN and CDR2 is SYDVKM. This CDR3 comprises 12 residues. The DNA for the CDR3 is TGTGCCAGCAGTTCCTTAGCCTATGGCTACACCTTC. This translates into CASSSLAYGYTF.

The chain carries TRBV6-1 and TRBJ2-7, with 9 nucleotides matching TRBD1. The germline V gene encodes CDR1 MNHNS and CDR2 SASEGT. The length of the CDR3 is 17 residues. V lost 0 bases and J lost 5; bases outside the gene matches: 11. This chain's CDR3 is CASSEAPFGDRVDEQYF. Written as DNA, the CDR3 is TGTGCCAGCAGTGAAGCGCCTTTCGGGGACAGGGTGGACGAGCAGTACTTC.

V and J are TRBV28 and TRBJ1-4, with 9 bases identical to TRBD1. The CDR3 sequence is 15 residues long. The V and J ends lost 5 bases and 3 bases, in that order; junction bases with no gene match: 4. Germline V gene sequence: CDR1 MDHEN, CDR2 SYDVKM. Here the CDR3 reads CASSKQGAANEKLFF. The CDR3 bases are TGTGCCAGCAGTAAACAGGGGGCGGCTAATGAAAAACTGTTTTTT.

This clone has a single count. The CDR3 protein is CASSPMGQALMNTEAFF. The CDR3 DNA reads as TGTGCCAGCTCACCAATGGGACAAGCACTCATGAACACTGAAGCTTTCTTT. V gene TRBV18 combines with J gene TRBJ1-1; tentative D call: TRBD1 (6 bases). V was clipped by 2 bases and J by 0 bases, with 16 bases between them. Germline CDR1 KGHSH, CDR2 LQKENI. The CDR3 runs 17 residues.

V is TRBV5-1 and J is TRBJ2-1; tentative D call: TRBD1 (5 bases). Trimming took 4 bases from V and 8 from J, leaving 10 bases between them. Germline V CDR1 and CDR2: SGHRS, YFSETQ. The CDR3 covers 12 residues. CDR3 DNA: TGCGCCAGCAGCCCCAGGGTCCATGAGCAGTTCTTC. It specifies CASSPRVHEQFF.

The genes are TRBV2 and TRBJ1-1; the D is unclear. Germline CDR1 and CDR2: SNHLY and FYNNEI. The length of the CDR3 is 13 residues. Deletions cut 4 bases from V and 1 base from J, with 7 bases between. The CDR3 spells CASSVMQNTEAFF. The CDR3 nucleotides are TGTGCCAGCAGTGTGATGCAGAACACTGAAGCTTTCTTT.

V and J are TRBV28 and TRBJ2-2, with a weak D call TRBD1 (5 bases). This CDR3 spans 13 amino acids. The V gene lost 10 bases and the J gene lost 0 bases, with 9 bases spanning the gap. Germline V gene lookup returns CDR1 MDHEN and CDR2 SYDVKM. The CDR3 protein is CATVGANTGELFF. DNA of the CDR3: TGTGCCACTGTAGGGGCGAACACCGGGGAGCTGTTTTTT.

CDR3 sequence reads: CAISPETSGVSSYNEQFF. CDR3 DNA: TGTGCCATCAGTCCTGAGACTAGCGGGGTTAGCTCCTACAATGAGCAGTTCTTC. The V gene is TRBV10-3, the J gene TRBJ2-1; 11 bases are shared with TRBD2. The CDR3 has 18 residues. Germline CDR1 is ENHRY and CDR2 is SYGVKD. Trimming cost V 5 bases and J 0 bases; bases outside gene matches: 9.

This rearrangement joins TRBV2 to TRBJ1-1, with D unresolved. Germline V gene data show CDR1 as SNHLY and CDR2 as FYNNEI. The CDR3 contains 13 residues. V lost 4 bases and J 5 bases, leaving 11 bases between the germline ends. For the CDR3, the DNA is TGTGCCAGCAGTGTTGTCCGACCAACTGAAGCTTTCTTT. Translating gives CASSVVRPTEAFF. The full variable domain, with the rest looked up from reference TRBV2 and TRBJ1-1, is EPEVTQTPSHQVTQMGQEVILRCVPISNHLYFYWYRQILGQKVEFLVSFYNNEISEKSEIFDDQFSVERPDGSNFTLKIRSTKLEDSAMYFCASSVVRPTEAFFGQGTRLTVV.

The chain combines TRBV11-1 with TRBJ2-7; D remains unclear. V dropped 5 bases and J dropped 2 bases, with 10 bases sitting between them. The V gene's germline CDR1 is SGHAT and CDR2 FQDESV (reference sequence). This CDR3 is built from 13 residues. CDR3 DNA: TGTGCCAGCAGCCGCGCAAATACCTACGAGCAGTACTTC. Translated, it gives CASSRANTYEQYF.

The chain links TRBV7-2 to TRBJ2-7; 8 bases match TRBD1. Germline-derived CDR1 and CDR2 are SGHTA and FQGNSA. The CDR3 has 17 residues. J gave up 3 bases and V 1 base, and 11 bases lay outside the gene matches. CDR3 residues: CASSLVGGRGLLYEQYF. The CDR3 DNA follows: TGTGCCAGCAGCTTAGTTGGGGGCAGGGGGCTCCTCTACGAGCAGTACTTC.

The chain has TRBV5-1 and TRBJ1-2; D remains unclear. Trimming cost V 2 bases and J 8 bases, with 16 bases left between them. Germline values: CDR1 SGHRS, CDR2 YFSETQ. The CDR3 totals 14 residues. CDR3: CASSFGRQRSGYTF. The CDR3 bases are TGCGCCAGCAGCTTCGGCCGCCAGCGCAGCGGCTACACCTTC.

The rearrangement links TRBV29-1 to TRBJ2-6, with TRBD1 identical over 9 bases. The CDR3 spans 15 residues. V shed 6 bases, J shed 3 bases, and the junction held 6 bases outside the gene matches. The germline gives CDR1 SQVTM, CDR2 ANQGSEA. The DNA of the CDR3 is TGCAGCGTGATGACAGGGGGACTTGGGGCCAACGTCCTGACTTTC. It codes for CSVMTGGLGANVLTF.

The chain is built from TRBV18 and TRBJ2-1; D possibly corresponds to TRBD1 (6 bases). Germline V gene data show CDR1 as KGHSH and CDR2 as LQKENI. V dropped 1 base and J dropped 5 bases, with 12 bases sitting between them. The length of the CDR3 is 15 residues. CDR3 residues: CASSPLRTENNEQFF. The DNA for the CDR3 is TGTGCCAGCTCACCACTCAGGACAGAGAACAATGAGCAGTTCTTC.

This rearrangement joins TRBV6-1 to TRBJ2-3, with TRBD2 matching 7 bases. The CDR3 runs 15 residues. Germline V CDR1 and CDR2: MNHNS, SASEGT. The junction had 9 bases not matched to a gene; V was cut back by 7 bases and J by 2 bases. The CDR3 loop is CASTLGGSATDTQYF. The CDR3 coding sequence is TGTGCCAGCACCCTGGGGGGGAGTGCCACAGATACGCAGTATTTT.